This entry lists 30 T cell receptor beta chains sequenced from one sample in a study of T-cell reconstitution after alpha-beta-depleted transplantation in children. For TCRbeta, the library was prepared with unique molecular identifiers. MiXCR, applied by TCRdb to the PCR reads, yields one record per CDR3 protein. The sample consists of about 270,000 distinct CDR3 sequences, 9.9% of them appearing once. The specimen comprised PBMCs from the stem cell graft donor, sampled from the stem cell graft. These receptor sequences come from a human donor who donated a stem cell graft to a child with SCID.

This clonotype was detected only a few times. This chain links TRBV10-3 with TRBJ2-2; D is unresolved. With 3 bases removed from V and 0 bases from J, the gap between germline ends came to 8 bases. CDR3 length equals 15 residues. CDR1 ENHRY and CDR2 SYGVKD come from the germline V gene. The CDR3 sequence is CAISDGSSNTGELFF. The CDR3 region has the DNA TGTGCCATCAGTGACGGCAGTTCGAACACCGGGGAGCTGTTTTTT.

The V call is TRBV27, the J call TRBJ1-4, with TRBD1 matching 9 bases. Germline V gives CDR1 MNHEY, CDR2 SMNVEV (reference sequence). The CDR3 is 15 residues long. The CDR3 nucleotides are TGTGTTTCACGGGAACAGGGGGCGACTAATGAAAAACTGTTTTTT. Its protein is CVSREQGATNEKLFF.

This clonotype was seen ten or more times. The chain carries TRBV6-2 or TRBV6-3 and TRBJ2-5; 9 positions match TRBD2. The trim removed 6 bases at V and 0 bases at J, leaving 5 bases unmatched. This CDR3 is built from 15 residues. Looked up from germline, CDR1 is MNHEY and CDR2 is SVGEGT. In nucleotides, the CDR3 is TGTGCCAGCAGCGGTCTAGCGGGGAACCAAGAGACCCAGTACTTC. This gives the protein CASSGLAGNQETQYF.

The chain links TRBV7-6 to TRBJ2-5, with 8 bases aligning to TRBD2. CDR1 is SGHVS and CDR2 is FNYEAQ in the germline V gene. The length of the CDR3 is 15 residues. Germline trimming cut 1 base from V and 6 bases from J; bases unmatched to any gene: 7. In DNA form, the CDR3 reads TGTGCCAGCAGCTTAGGGCAGGCGGGGGGAAAGACCCAGTACTTC. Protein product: CASSLGQAGGKTQYF.

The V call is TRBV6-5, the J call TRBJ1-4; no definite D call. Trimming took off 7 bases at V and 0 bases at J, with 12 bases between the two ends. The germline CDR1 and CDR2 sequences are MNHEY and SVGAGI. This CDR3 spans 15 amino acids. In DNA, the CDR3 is TGTGCCAGCATTAACACGGGTGCAACTAATGAAAAACTGTTTTTT. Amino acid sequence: CASINTGATNEKLFF.

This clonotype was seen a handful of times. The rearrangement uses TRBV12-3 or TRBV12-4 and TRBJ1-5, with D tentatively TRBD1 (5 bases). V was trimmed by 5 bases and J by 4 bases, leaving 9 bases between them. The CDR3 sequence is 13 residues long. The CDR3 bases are TGTGCCAGCAGTGGGTGGGGGAATCAGCCCCAGCATTTT. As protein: CASSGWGNQPQHF.

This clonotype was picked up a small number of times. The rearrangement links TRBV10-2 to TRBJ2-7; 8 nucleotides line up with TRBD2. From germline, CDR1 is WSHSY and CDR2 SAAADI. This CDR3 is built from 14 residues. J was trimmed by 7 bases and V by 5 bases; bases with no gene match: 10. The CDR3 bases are TGCGCCAGCAGTCGAGCGGGGGAAATACAGGAGCAGTACTTC. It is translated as CASSRAGEIQEQYF.

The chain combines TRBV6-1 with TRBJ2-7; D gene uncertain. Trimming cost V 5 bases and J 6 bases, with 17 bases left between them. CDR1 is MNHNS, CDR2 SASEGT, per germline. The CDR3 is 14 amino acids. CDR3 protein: CASSPARWPGEQYF. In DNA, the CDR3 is TGTGCCAGCAGTCCAGCACGATGGCCGGGCGAGCAGTACTTC.

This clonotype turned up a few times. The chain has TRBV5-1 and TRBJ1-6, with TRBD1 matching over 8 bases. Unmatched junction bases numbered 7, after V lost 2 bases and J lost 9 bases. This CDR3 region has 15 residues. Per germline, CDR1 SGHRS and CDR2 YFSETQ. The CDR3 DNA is TGCGCCAGCAGCTTTAGGACAGGGAAGGGTTCACCCCTCCACTTT. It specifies CASSFRTGKGSPLHF.

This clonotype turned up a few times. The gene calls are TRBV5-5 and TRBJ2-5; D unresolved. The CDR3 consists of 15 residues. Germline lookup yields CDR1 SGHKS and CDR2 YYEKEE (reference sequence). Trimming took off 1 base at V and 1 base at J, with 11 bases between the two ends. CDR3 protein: CASSLTPPPQETQYF. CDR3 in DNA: TGTGCCAGCAGCTTGACCCCTCCCCCCCAAGAGACCCAGTACTTC.

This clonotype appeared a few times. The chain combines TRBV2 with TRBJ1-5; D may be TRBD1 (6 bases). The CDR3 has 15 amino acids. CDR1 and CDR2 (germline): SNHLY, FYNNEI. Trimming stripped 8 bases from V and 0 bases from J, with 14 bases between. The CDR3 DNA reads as TGTGCCAGCGCAGAGACAGGTAATAGCAATCAGCCCCAGCATTTT. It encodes CASAETGNSNQPQHF.

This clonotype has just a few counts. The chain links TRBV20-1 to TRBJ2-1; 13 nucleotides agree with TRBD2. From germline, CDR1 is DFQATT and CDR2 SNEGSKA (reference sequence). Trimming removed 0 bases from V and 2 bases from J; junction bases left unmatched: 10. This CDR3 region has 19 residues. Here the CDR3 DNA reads TGCAGTGCTAGAGATGTAACTAGCGGGGGGGTTGGGCCCTACAATGAGCAGTTCTTC. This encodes CSARDVTSGGVGPYNEQFF.

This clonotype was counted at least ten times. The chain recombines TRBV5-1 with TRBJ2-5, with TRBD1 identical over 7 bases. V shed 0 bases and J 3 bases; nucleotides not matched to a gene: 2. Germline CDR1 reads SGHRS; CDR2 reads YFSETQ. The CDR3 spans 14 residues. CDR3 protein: CASSLVGTEETQYF. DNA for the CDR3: TGCGCCAGCAGCTTGGTGGGGACAGAAGAGACCCAGTACTTC.

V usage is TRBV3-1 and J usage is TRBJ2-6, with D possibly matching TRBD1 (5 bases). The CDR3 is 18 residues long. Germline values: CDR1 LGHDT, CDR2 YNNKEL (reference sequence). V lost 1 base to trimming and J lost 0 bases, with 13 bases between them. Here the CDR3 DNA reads TGTGCCAGCAGCCAAGCCCTTGGACAAACCTCTGGGGCCAACGTCCTGACTTTC. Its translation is CASSQALGQTSGANVLTF.

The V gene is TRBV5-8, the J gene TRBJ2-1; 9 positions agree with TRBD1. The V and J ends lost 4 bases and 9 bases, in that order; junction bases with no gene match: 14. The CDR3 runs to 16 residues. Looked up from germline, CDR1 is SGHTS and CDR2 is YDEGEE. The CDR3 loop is CASSPGTGRSHGEQFF. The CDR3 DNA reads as TGTGCCAGCAGCCCGGGGACAGGGAGGTCCCATGGTGAGCAGTTCTTC.

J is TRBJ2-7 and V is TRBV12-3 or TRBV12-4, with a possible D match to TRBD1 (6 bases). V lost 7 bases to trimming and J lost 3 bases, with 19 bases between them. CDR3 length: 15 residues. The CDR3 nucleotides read TGTGCCAGCACCCACTCCGGGACAAGCCTCTACGAGCAGTACTTC. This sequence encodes CASTHSGTSLYEQYF.

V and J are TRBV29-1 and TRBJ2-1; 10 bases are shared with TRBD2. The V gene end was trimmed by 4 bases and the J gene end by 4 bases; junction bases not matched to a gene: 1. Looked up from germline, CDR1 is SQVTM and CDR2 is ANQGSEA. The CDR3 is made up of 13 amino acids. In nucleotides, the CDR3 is TGCAGCGTTGGGACTAGCGGATACAATGAGCAGTTCTTC. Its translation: CSVGTSGYNEQFF.

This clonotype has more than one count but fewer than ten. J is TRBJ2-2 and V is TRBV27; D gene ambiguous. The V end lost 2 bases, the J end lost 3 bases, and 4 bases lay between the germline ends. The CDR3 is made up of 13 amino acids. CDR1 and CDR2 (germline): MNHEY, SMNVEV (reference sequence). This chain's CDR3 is CASSLRYTGELFF. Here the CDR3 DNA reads TGTGCCAGCAGTTTACGCTACACCGGGGAGCTGTTTTTT.

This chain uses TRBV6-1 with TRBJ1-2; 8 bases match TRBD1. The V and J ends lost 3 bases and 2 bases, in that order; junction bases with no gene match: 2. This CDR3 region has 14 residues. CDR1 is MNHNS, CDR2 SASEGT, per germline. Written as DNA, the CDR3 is TGTGCCAGCAGTGACAGGACAGGGAACTATGGCTACACCTTC. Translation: CASSDRTGNYGYTF.

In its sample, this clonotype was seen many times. The CDR3 region has the DNA TGCAGCGTTGCCCAAAGTGGGGAGACCCAGTACTTC. Protein sequence: CSVAQSGETQYF. The chain carries TRBV29-1 and TRBJ2-5; D gene unclear. The CDR3 spans 12 residues. CDR1 and CDR2 from the germline V gene are SQVTM and ANQGSEA. Trimming shortened V by 4 bases and J by 5 bases, and 11 bases separated the two germline ends.

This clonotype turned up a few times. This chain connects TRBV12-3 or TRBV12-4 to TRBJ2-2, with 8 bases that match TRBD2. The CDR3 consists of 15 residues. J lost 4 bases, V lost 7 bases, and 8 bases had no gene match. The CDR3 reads CASNEAGVGTGELFF. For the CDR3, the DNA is TGTGCCAGCAACGAAGCGGGGGTGGGCACCGGGGAGCTGTTTTTT.

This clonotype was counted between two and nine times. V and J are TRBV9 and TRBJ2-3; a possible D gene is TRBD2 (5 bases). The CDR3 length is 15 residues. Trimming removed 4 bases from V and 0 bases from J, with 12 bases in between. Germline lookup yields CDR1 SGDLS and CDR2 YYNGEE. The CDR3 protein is CASSTGKSSTDTQYF. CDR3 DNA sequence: TGTGCCAGCAGCACCGGGAAATCTAGCACAGATACGCAGTATTTT.

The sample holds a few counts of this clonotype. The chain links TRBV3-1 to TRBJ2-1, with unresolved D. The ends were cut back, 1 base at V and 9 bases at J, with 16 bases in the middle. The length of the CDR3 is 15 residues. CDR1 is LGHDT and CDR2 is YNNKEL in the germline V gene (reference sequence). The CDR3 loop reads CASSQASGSGGEQFF. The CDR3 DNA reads TGTGCCAGCAGCCAAGCTAGTGGGTCAGGTGGTGAGCAGTTCTTC.

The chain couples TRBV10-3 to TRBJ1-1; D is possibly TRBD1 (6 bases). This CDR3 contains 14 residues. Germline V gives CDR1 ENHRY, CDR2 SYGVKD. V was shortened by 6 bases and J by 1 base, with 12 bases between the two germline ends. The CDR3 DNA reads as TGTGCCATCAGACAGGGTGAGGGGAACACTGAAGCTTTCTTT. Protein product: CAIRQGEGNTEAFF.

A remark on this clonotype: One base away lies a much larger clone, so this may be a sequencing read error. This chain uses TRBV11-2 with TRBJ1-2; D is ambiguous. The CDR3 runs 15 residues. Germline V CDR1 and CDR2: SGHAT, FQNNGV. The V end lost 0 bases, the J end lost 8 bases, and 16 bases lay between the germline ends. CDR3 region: CASSLDPSRSQGYTF. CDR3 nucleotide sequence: TGTGCCAGCAGCTTAGACCCTAGCAGGTCGCAGGGCTACACCTTC. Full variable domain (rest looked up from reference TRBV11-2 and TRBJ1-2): EAGVAQSPRYKIIEKRQSVAFWCNPISGHATLYWYQQILGQGPKLLIQFQNNGVVDDSQLPKDRFSAERLKGVDSTLKIQPAKLEDSAVYLCASSLDPSRSQGYTFGSGTRLTVV.

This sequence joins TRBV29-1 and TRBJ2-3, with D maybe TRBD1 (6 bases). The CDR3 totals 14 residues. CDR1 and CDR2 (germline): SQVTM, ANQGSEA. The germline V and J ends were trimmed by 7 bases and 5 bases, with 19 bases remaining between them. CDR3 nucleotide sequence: TGCAGCGCTTCCGAGCAGGGGCCGGGAGATACGCAGTATTTT. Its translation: CSASEQGPGDTQYF.

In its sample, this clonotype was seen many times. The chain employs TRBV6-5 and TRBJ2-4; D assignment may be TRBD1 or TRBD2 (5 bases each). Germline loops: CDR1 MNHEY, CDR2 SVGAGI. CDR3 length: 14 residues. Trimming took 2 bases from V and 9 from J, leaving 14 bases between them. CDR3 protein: CASSYGSGLRIQYF. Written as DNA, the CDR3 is TGTGCCAGCAGTTACGGGTCGGGGCTGCGCATTCAGTACTTC.

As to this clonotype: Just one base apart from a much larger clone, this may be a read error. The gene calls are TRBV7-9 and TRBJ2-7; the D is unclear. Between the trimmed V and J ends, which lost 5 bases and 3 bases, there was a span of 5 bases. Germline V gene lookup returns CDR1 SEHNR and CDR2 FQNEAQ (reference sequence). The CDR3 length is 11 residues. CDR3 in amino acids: CASSPVYEQYF. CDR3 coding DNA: TGTGCCAGCAGCCCCGTCTACGAGCAGTACTTC.

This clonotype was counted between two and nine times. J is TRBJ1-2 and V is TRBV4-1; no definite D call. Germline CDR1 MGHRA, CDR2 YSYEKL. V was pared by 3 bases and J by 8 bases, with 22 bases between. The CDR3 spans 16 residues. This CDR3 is CASSQSSPGGRGGYTF. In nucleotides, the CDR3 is TGCGCCAGCAGCCAGTCCTCTCCCGGAGGGAGAGGAGGCTACACCTTC.

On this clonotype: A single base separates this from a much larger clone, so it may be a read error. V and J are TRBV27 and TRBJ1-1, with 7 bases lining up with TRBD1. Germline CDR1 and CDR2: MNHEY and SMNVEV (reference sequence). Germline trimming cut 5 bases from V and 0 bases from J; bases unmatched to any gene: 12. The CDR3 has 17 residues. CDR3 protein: CASSLQTGKFLNTEAFF. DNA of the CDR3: TGTGCCAGCAGTCTTCAGACAGGGAAGTTCCTGAACACTGAAGCTTTCTTT.